Below, one TCR beta chain is given with its context. Its matching antigen is unknown. The record originates from a study of T cells in Graves' hyperthyroidism and ophthalmopathy. Study at large: Peripheral blood samples were taken at initial diagnosis, prior to any treatment. Overall study findings and caveats: A median about 6.2 months before onset, the model predicted ophthalmopathy. The majority of expanded thyroid clonotypes above 0.001 also appeared in blood.

Researchers amplified the TCR beta CDR3 regions from RNA transcripts. A first-round RT-PCR of the TCR CDR3 used the HTBI primer set. TCRdb passed the multiplex PCR reads through MiXCR, listing each CDR3 protein once. The table lists hundreds of thousands of distinct CDR3 sequences, 20% of them singletons, with 47% in the top ten. Trimming removed 6 bases from V and 8 bases from J, with 14 bases in between. The CDR3 runs 14 residues. Germline V gene lookup returns CDR1 MNHEY and CDR2 SVGEGT. This receptor was identified in a man aged 40-49 years with Graves' ophthalmopathy. Specimen: blood. This chain uses TRBV6-2 or TRBV6-3 with TRBJ1-6; D might be TRBD1 (5 bases). CDR3 loop: CASSRDGFYSPLHF. The CDR3, as DNA: TGTGCCAGCAGCCGGGACGGGTTCTATTCACCCCTCCACTTT.